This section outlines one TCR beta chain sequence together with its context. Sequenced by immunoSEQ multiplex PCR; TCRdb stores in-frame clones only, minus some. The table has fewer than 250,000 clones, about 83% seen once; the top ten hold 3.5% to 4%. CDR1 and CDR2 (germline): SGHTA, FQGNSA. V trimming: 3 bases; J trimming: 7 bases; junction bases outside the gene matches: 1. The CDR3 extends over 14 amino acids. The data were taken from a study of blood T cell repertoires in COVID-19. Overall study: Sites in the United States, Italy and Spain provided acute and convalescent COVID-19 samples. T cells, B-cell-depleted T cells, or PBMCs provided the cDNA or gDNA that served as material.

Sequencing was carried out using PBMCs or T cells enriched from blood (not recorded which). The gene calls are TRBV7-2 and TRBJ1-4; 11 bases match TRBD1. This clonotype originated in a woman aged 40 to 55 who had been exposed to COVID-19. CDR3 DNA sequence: TGTGCCAGCAGCTTCGGGACAGGGGGTGAAAAACTGTTTTTT. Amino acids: CASSFGTGGEKLFF. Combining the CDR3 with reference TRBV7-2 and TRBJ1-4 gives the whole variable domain GAGVSQSPSNKVTEKGKDVELRCDPISGHTALYWYRQSLGQGLEFLIYFQGNSAPDKSGLPSDRFSAERTGGSVSTLTIQRTQQEDSAVYLCASSFGTGGEKLFFGSGTQLSVL.